The T cell receptor beta chain under discussion was sequenced for a study of blood T cell repertoires in COVID-19. The assay was immunoSEQ multiplex PCR, and TCRdb's table has in-frame clones only and misses some. The profile covers more than 55,000 clones, with about nine tenths appearing a single time and approximately 6.8% taken by the ten largest. V dropped 4 bases and J dropped 0 bases, with 10 bases sitting between them. The CDR3 covers 15 residues. CDR1 is SGHTA and CDR2 is FQGNSA in the germline V gene. This clone is a singleton in its sample. This chain uses TRBV7-2 with TRBJ1-3; no definite D call. The sample taken for sequencing was peripheral blood. This TCR was sampled from a woman in her 70s with acute or convalescent COVID-19. This CDR3 is CASSSTRVSGNTIYF. CDR3 sequence (DNA): TGTGCCAGCAGCTCGACACGAGTCTCTGGAAACACCATATATTTT.